This is a list of T cell receptor beta chains from one sample in a study of blood T cell repertoires in COVID-19. Libraries were prepared by immunoSEQ multiplex PCR; TCRdb keeps only in-frame clonotypes and omits some of them. The repertoire has about 300,000 clones, 85% to 90% of them found once; the top ten carry about 4%. Specimen: PBMCs or T cells enriched from blood (not recorded which). The receptors originated from a man in his thirties or forties who had recovered from COVID-19. Each CDR3 is given with its conserved first and last residue. The D gene is left open where the match is weak. A row's size may be missing; if present it is once, few, many or a size class.

j_call v_call cdr3_length clone_size d_call cdr3_aa cdr3_nt
TRBJ1-1 TRBV29-1 14 . . CSVEASVSNTEAFF TGCAGCGTTGAAGCCTCGGTCTCGAACACTGAAGCTTTCTTT
TRBJ2-3 TRBV9 13 . TRBD1 CASKSRGSDTQYF TGTGCCAGCAAAAGCAGGGGGTCAGATACGCAGTATTTT
TRBJ1-4 TRBV11-2 15 . . CASRATGGLGEKLFF TGTGCCAGCCGAGCTACGGGAGGGTTAGGTGAAAAACTGTTTTTT
TRBJ2-1 TRBV19 16 . TRBD1 CASSTGQVSSYNEQFF TGTGCCAGTAGTACGGGACAGGTCAGCTCCTACAATGAGCAGTTCTTC
TRBJ1-4 TRBV7-8 16 . . CASSLVGTLNWEKLFF TGTGCCAGCAGCTTAGTCGGGACACTTAACTGGGAAAAACTGTTTTTT
TRBJ2-3 TRBV2 15 . . CASSYREGGTDTQYF TGTGCCAGCAGTTACAGGGAAGGGGGCACAGATACGCAGTATTTT
TRBJ1-2 TRBV6-5 13 . . CASRQSVNYGYTF TGTGCCAGCCGCCAGTCAGTGAACTATGGCTACACCTTC
TRBJ1-5 TRBV6-5 14 many TRBD1 CASQADRGNQPQHF TGTGCCAGCCAGGCGGACAGGGGGAATCAGCCCCAGCATTTT
TRBJ1-5 TRBV15 17 few . CATSTLRGYNSNQPQHF TGTGCCACCAGCACCCTCCGGGGGTACAATAGCAATCAGCCCCAGCATTTT
TRBJ2-7 TRBV5-1 11 . . CASSAAYEQYF TGCGCCAGCAGCGCGGCCTACGAGCAGTACTTC
TRBJ2-2 TRBV7-6 16 . . CASSPRLKGSTGELFF TGTGCCAGCAGCCCGAGACTTAAGGGGTCCACCGGGGAGCTGTTTTTT
TRBJ2-1 TRBV2 16 few . CASSDHGQSSYNEQFF TGTGCCAGCAGTGACCACGGACAGAGCTCCTACAATGAGCAGTTCTTC
TRBJ2-7 TRBV5-4 14 . TRBD1 CASSFRTGADEQYF TGTGCCAGCAGCTTTCGGACAGGGGCAGACGAGCAGTACTTC
TRBJ2-2 TRBV10-3 14 . TRBD1 CAISETTGIGELFF TGTGCCATCAGTGAGACGACAGGGATTGGGGAGCTGTTTTTT
TRBJ1-4 TRBV27 14 . . CASPSAGVGEKLFF TGTGCCAGCCCCAGTGCGGGGGTGGGGGAAAAACTGTTTTTT
TRBJ2-6 TRBV28 17 . TRBD1 CASSLRTGSSGANVLTF TGTGCCAGCAGTTTACGGACAGGGAGCTCTGGGGCCAACGTCCTGACTTTC
TRBJ1-1 TRBV6-5 12 . . CASSRPRTEAFF TGTGCCAGCAGTCGTCCCCGCACTGAAGCTTTCTTT
TRBJ2-1 TRBV10-1 10 . . CAIDGSPGFF TGCGCCATCGACGGCAGCCCGGGGTTCTTC
TRBJ1-2 TRBV2 16 . . CASREGVQDANYGYTF TGTGCCAGCAGGGAAGGGGTACAGGACGCCAACTATGGCTACACCTTC
TRBJ1-4 TRBV28 13 once . CASSLPLSQKLFF TGTGCCAGCAGTTTACCGCTATCACAAAAACTGTTTTTT
TRBJ2-5 TRBV5-1 16 . TRBD1 CASSEADRGREETQYF TGCGCCAGCAGCGAGGCGGACAGGGGCAGGGAGGAGACCCAGTACTTC
TRBJ2-1 TRBV10-2 15 . TRBD2 CASRVERGSYNEQFF TGCGCCAGCAGGGTTGAGCGGGGCTCCTACAATGAGCAGTTCTTC
TRBJ1-3 TRBV7-2 18 . . CASSSPGWGGDSGNTIYF TGTGCCAGCAGCTCCCCTGGTTGGGGGGGGGACTCTGGAAACACCATATATTTT
TRBJ1-3 TRBV6-5 14 few TRBD1 CASRVQGRGNTIYF TGTGCCAGCAGAGTACAGGGGAGGGGAAACACCATATATTTT
TRBJ2-7 TRBV6-5 16 . TRBD2 CASSYSSASGSLEQYF TGTGCCAGCAGTTACTCGTCTGCTAGCGGGTCCCTCGAGCAGTACTTC
TRBJ2-4 TRBV5-1 13 . . CASSSTGKNIQYF TGCGCCAGCAGCTCTACAGGGAAAAACATTCAGTACTTC
TRBJ1-2 TRBV29-1 11 once . CSVEGPGGYTF TGCAGCGTTGAAGGGCCGGGGGGCTACACCTTC
TRBJ2-5 TRBV5-8 16 once TRBD2 CASSLPGRSGQETQYF TGTGCCAGCAGCCTCCCCGGGAGGAGCGGGCAAGAGACCCAGTACTTC
TRBJ2-5 TRBV10-3 16 . TRBD2 CAISESSGGLGETQYF TGTGCCATCAGTGAGTCGTCGGGGGGATTAGGAGAGACCCAGTACTTC
TRBJ1-1 TRBV20-1 11 . TRBD1 CSARDRGHAFF TGCAGTGCTAGGGACAGGGGGCATGCTTTCTTT
TRBJ1-2 TRBV27 15 once . CASSLSYGRDYGYTF TGTGCCAGCAGTTTATCGTACGGCCGGGACTATGGCTACACCTTC
TRBJ1-2 TRBV28 14 . . CASSLVDFRGGYTF TGTGCCAGCAGTTTAGTGGACTTTCGGGGTGGCTACACCTTC
TRBJ1-6 TRBV2 17 . TRBD1 CASIVPGGSSYNSPLHF TGTGCCAGCATCGTGCCAGGGGGAAGCTCCTATAATTCACCCCTCCACTTT
TRBJ1-2 TRBV6-5 11 . . CASRGLRGYTF TGTGCCAGCAGGGGGCTCCGTGGCTACACCTTC
TRBJ2-5 TRBV25-1 15 . TRBD1 CASSDPDRFRETQYF TGTGCCAGCAGTGACCCGGACAGGTTCCGAGAGACCCAGTACTTC
TRBJ1-4 TRBV5-1 14 . TRBD1 CASSSGTVNEKLFF TGCGCCAGCAGCTCCGGGACAGTTAATGAAAAACTGTTTTTT
TRBJ2-3 TRBV5-1 15 . TRBD2 CASSGGRGGMDTQYF TGCGCCAGCAGTGGGGGCCGGGGGGGAATGGATACGCAGTATTTT
TRBJ1-1 TRBV4-1 14 . . CASSQDPGVTEAFF TGCGCCAGCAGCCAAGACCCAGGGGTCACTGAAGCTTTCTTT
TRBJ1-6 TRBV28 16 once . CASRRSRGGNNSPLHF TGTGCCAGCAGGCGTTCCCGGGGGGGGAATAATTCACCCCTCCACTTT
TRBJ1-2 TRBV7-2 11 . . CASSLSTGYTF TGTGCCAGCAGCTTATCGACAGGCTACACCTTC